This TCR beta chain was retrieved from a study of shared clonotypes between healthy human individuals. The data were produced by immunoSEQ multiplex PCR, yet TCRdb's version contains in-frame clones alone and is incomplete. The sample has about 2 million clones, approximately 94% seen once. Positively selected for CCR7, the CD45RO-negative cells used as naive CD8 cells excluded terminally differentiated effector memory CD45RA+ cells. The CDR3 consists of 14 residues. Germline lookup yields CDR1 SGHVS and CDR2 FQNEAQ. The V gene lost 5 bases and the J gene lost 4 bases, with 12 bases spanning the gap.

The genes are TRBV7-8 and TRBJ2-1; D gene unclear. The specimen sequenced was naive CD8+ T cells sorted from blood. The clonotype comes from a young man in good health. This chain's CDR3 is CASSPSVGYNEQFF. DNA for the CDR3: TGTGCCAGCAGCCCCAGTGTCGGGTACAATGAGCAGTTCTTC. Complete variable domain (other parts from reference TRBV7-8 and TRBJ2-1): GAGVSQSPRYKVAKRGQDVALRCDPISGHVSLFWYQQALGQGPEFLTYFQNEAQLDKSGLPSDRFFAERPEGSVSTLKIQRTQQEDSAVYLCASSPSVGYNEQFFGPGTRLTVL.